Listed here is a single TCR beta chain. Looked up from germline, CDR1 is LNHDA and CDR2 is SQIVND (reference sequence). V shed 7 bases and J shed 7 bases, with 10 bases lying between them. CDR3 length equals 12 residues. The sample belongs to a study of T cell changes during pregnancy in multiple sclerosis. The assay was immunoSEQ multiplex PCR, and TCRdb's table has in-frame clones only and misses some. The table includes around 57,000 clones, 91% detected once. This sequence originates from a female donor in good health, enrolled as a control in a pregnancy study. The sequences come from peripheral blood, collected in the third trimester of pregnancy. The rearrangement uses TRBV19 and TRBJ2-2; a possible D gene is TRBD2 (6 bases). CDR3 sequence: CASIAVHGELFF. In nucleotides, the CDR3 is TGTGCCAGTATAGCGGTCCACGGGGAGCTGTTTTTT.